Listed here are 17 T cell receptor beta chains from one sample, sequenced in a study of identical twins. TCRdb redid the calling of the 5' RACE reads with MiXCR, one entry per CDR3 protein. The table lists just under 650,000 distinct CDR3 sequences, around 7.4% of them singletons, with around 1.6% in the top ten. This sample also appeared in a second study, on yellow fever vaccine responses in identical twins.

Sample: PBMCs. The origin of the receptors is a woman aged 18-35 years in good health.

This clonotype was seen a handful of times. The V call is TRBV5-6, the J call TRBJ1-1, with no clear D. V dropped 3 bases and J dropped 6 bases, with 9 bases sitting between them. CDR1 SGHDT and CDR2 YYEEEE come from the germline V gene. The CDR3 loop spans 12 amino acids. The CDR3 DNA follows: TGTGCCAGCAGCTCAGGAGGCGCTGAAGCTTTCTTT. Translation: CASSSGGAEAFF.

The V and J genes are TRBV5-6 and TRBJ2-2, with D unresolved. Trimming shortened V by 0 bases and J by 10 bases, and 16 bases separated the two germline ends. The germline CDR1 and CDR2 sequences are SGHDT and YYEEEE. The CDR3 is 15 amino acids. CDR3 protein: CASSLGRVVVKELFF. The DNA of the CDR3 is TGTGCCAGCAGCTTGGGACGGGTGGTCGTAAAGGAGCTGTTTTTT.

This clonotype has more than one count but fewer than ten. The J gene is TRBJ2-7, the V gene TRBV5-1, with 7 bases identical to TRBD2. This CDR3 has 15 amino acids. V was pared by 4 bases and J by 1 base, with 8 bases of the junction left unmatched. Germline V lookup: CDR1 SGHRS, CDR2 YFSETQ. CDR3: CASSPRERGSYEQYF. Here the CDR3 DNA reads TGCGCCAGCAGCCCCCGGGAGCGGGGTTCCTACGAGCAGTACTTC.

This clonotype was found a few times. The gene calls are TRBV6-6 and TRBJ1-2, with TRBD1 identical over 9 bases. CDR1 MNHNY and CDR2 SVGAGI come from the germline V gene (reference sequence). The junction had 7 bases not matched to a gene; V was cut back by 6 bases and J by 8 bases. The length of the CDR3 is 13 residues. CDR3 protein: CASSLDRGIGYTF. CDR3 coding DNA: TGTGCCAGCAGCCTTGACAGGGGGATCGGCTACACCTTC.

The rearrangement links TRBV20-1 to TRBJ2-5; no definite D call. Germline CDR1 is DFQATT and CDR2 is SNEGSKA (reference sequence). The CDR3 extends over 12 amino acids. V dropped 0 bases and J dropped 2 bases, with 4 bases sitting between them. This chain's CDR3 is CSARDRQETQYF. CDR3 in DNA: TGCAGTGCTAGAGACAGACAAGAGACCCAGTACTTC.

Only a few counts were recorded for this clonotype. The CDR3 region is CASSQDVDQSNYGYTF. CDR3 sequence (DNA): TGCGCCAGCAGCCAAGATGTGGACCAGTCTAACTATGGCTACACCTTC. The chain combines TRBV4-1 with TRBJ1-2; D is unresolved. Deletions cut 0 bases from V and 0 bases from J, with 11 bases between. The V gene's germline CDR1 is MGHRA and CDR2 YSYEKL. This CDR3 contains 16 residues.

This rearrangement joins TRBV27 to TRBJ1-1; perhaps TRBD1 as D (6 bases). The germline V and J ends were trimmed by 0 bases and 10 bases, with 18 bases remaining between them. The CDR3 length is 15 residues. The germline CDR1 and CDR2 sequences are MNHEY and SMNVEV (reference sequence). The DNA of the CDR3 is TGTGCCAGCAGTTTATCGATTGACAGGTGGGGGGCAGCTTTCTTT. Protein: CASSLSIDRWGAAFF.

This clonotype was recorded many times. The chain recombines TRBV29-1 with TRBJ1-6; D is unresolved. The CDR3 spans 14 residues. The germline V and J ends were trimmed by 6 bases and 8 bases, with 17 bases remaining between them. CDR1 and CDR2 (germline): SQVTM, ANQGSEA. This chain's CDR3 is CSVPRLHRYSPLHF. CDR3 sequence (DNA): TGCAGCGTGCCCCGGTTACATAGGTATTCACCCCTCCACTTT. The full variable domain, with the rest looked up from reference TRBV29-1 and TRBJ1-6, is SAVISQKPSRDICQRGTSLTIQCQVDSQVTMMFWYRQQPGQSLTLIATANQGSEATYESGFVIDKFPISRPNLTFSTLTVSNMSPEDSSIYLCSVPRLHRYSPLHFGNGTRLTVT.

The table lists this clonotype with a few counts. J is TRBJ1-4 and V is TRBV12-3 or TRBV12-4, with D tentatively TRBD1 (5 bases). This CDR3 has 14 amino acids. V was pared by 9 bases and J by 3 bases, with 14 bases between. DNA of the CDR3: TGTGCCAGTGGGACTAGCGGACCTAATGAAAAACTGTTTTTT. Protein sequence: CASGTSGPNEKLFF.

This clonotype was seen ten or more times. The CDR3 coding sequence is TGTGCCAGCAGACTGGGTAGGGGGTTAAGTTACGAGCAGTACTTC. As protein: CASRLGRGLSYEQYF. The chain carries TRBV2 and TRBJ2-7, with a weak D call TRBD1 (6 bases). Germline-derived CDR1 and CDR2 are SNHLY and FYNNEI. The CDR3 consists of 15 residues. The V and J ends lost 6 bases and 4 bases respectively, with 19 bases between them.

This clonotype was detected ten times or more. J is TRBJ2-7 and V is TRBV4-1, with TRBD2 identical over 7 bases. CDR3 length: 16 residues. The V gene end was trimmed by 1 base and the J gene end by 2 bases; junction bases not matched to a gene: 8. Per the germline V gene, CDR1 is MGHRA and CDR2 is YSYEKL. The CDR3 loop reads CASSQVNSGPTYEQYF. The CDR3 DNA is TGCGCCAGCAGCCAAGTGAATAGCGGGCCAACCTACGAGCAGTACTTC.

This chain links TRBV11-3 with TRBJ2-3; no clear D gene. This CDR3 has 14 amino acids. Trimming shortened V by 2 bases and J by 6 bases, and 12 bases separated the two germline ends. From germline, CDR1 is SGHNT and CDR2 YENEEA. CDR3 sequence reads: CASSLIWGPDTQYF. For the CDR3, the DNA is TGTGCCAGCAGCTTAATTTGGGGTCCGGATACGCAGTATTTT.

The chain uses TRBV15 and TRBJ2-2, with 7 bases aligning to TRBD2. The CDR3 is 15 residues long. Germline values: CDR1 LNHNV, CDR2 YYDKDF (reference sequence). Trimming took 3 bases from V and 0 from J; bases not matched to a gene: 1. The chain's CDR3 is CATSSTSANTGELFF. The CDR3 DNA follows: TGTGCCACCAGCAGCACTAGCGCGAACACCGGGGAGCTGTTTTTT.

This clonotype was detected ten times or more. J is TRBJ2-7 and V is TRBV9; 7 bases fit TRBD2. The trim removed 0 bases at V and 5 bases at J, leaving 8 bases unmatched. CDR1 and CDR2 from the germline V gene are SGDLS and YYNGEE. This CDR3 is built from 15 residues. The CDR3 nucleotides are TGTGCCAGCAGCGTAGGGGCAGCGGGATACGACGAGCAGTACTTC. This gives the protein CASSVGAAGYDEQYF.

This clonotype was detected many times. The chain's CDR3 is CASSQGGKSDEQYF. The CDR3 nucleotides read TGTGCCAGCAGCCAGGGCGGGAAATCCGACGAGCAGTACTTC. The gene calls are TRBV14 and TRBJ2-7; D perhaps matches TRBD2 (6 bases). CDR3 length: 14 residues. Trimming stripped 3 bases from V and 5 bases from J, with 14 bases between. The germline gives CDR1 SGHDN, CDR2 FVKESK.

The chain couples TRBV7-8 to TRBJ1-5; possibly TRBD1 for D (6 bases). Per germline, CDR1 SGHVS and CDR2 FQNEAQ. CDR3 length: 14 residues. The germline V and J ends were trimmed by 8 bases and 9 bases, with 20 bases remaining between them. The chain's CDR3 is CASGPGDKMRPQHF. The DNA for the CDR3 is TGTGCCAGCGGCCCGGGGGACAAGATGCGGCCCCAGCATTTT.

This rearrangement joins TRBV20-1 to TRBJ1-2, with 7 positions matching TRBD1. CDR1 is DFQATT and CDR2 is SNEGSKA in the germline V gene (reference sequence). The CDR3 is 13 residues long. V dropped 1 base and J dropped 4; count of bases not matched to a gene: 3. The CDR3 DNA is TGCAGTGCTAGAGGTCAGGGGGGCTATGGCTACACCTTC. It encodes CSARGQGGYGYTF.